This T cell receptor (beta chain) was recorded in a study of blood T cells in healthy people across ages. Primed by a sample-barcoded 5' primer and a J-beta primer mix, a second PCR proceeded for 7 to 11 cycles. MiXCR, applied by TCRdb to the 5' RACE reads, yields one record per CDR3 protein. Here the sample spans hundreds of thousands of distinct CDR3 sequences, 40% to 60% being singletons. This clonotype was observed a single time. Material: blood. The source is a man under 40 in good health.

The DNA for the CDR3 is TGTGCCATCAGTCCCGGGACAGGGGGTACCGGGGAGCTGTTTTTT. Amino acid sequence: CAISPGTGGTGELFF. The chain uses TRBV10-3 and TRBJ2-2; TRBD1 matches at 11 bases. Germline lookup yields CDR1 ENHRY and CDR2 SYGVKD. V shed 5 bases, J shed 5 bases, and the junction held 4 bases outside the gene matches. The CDR3 sequence is 15 residues long.